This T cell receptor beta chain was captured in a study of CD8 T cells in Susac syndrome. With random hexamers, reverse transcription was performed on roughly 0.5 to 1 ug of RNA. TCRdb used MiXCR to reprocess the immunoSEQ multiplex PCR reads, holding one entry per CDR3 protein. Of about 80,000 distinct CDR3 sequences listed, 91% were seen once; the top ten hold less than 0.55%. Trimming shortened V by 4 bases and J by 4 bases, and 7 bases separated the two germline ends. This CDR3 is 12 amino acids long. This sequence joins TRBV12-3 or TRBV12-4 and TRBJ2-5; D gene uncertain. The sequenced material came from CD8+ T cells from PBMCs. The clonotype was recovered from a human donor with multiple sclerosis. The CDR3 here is CASSSSRETQYF. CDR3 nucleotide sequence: TGTGCCAGCAGTTCCTCCAGAGAGACCCAGTACTTC.